The sequence of this TCR beta chain was determined in a study of CD8 T cells in ankylosing spondylitis (dated by TCRdb to about 2017). The study in broad terms: The study profiled T cell receptor beta repertoires in healthy donors and ankylosing spondylitis patients to find disease-linked TCR variants. The full study cohort comprised 25 or so ankylosing spondylitis patients and some 100 healthy donors. Peripheral blood samples were taken, and synovial fluid was additionally collected from ankylosing spondylitis patients. The investigation overall reported the following: Some TCR beta motif variants had previously been reported in synovial fluid and blood of reactive arthritis patients, which suggested common disease-initiation mechanisms. The disease-linked clones were reported to be significantly enriched in matched synovial fluid samples from ankylosing spondylitis patients. A CD8+ phenotype was shown by the disease-linked clones, which were found at relatively low frequencies in peripheral blood. Blood from ankylosing spondylitis patients appeared to be characterized by a TCR beta motif composed of under ten highly homologous amino acid variants.

This clonotype was observed a handful of times. The antigen it recognizes is unknown. Per-nucleotide qualities are absent, and no much larger clonotype sits a single base away. From the cysteine through the phenylalanine, the CDR3 covers 15 amino acids. The read is trimmed to its CDR3 DNA, 45 bases read in frame from base 1. The germline V gene encodes CDR1 MNHEY and CDR2 SVGEGT. The trim is 5 bases for V and 7 bases for J, with a gap of 18 bases between the germline ends. The run used an Illumina MiSeq. Quantitative 5'-RACE with molecular barcodes was the method used to prepare the TCR beta libraries. Processing in the source paper ran as follows. A new computational method, built on a probabilistic model of VDJ rearrangement, was used to identify disease-linked TCR variants. Starting from the raw public reads, TCRdb applied fastp trimming at Q25, assembled clones with MiXCR and retained in-frame beta chains. A single entry per CDR3 protein holds the most common genes and DNA from its merged rows. Here the V and J calls rest on TCRdb's processing, not on the authors' analysis. The sample contains roughly 38,000 distinct CDR3 sequences, approximately 16% of them found a single time. The ten largest clonotypes hold approximately 48% of the sample.

This receptor chain uses TRBV6-2 or TRBV6-3 and TRBJ1-5; a confident D gene designation cannot be given. The sequencing input was blood. This TCR was recovered from a male donor with ankylosing spondylitis or in good health (not recorded which). The base sequence is TGTGCCAGCAGTCCTAGGACGGGTGGGTTGCAGCCCCAGCATTTT. Its protein is CASSPRTGGLQPQHF.